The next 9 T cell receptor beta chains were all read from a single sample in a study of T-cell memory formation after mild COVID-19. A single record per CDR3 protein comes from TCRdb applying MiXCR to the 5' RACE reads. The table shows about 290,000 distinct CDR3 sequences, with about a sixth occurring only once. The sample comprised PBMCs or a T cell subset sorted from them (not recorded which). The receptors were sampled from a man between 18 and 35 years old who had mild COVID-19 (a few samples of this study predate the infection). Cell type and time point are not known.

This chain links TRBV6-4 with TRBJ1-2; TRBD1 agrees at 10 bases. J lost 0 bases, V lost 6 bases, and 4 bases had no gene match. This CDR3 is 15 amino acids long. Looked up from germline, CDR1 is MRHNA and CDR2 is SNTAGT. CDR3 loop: CASRDRGKANYGYTF. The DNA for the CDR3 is TGTGCCAGCAGGGACAGGGGGAAAGCTAACTATGGCTACACCTTC.

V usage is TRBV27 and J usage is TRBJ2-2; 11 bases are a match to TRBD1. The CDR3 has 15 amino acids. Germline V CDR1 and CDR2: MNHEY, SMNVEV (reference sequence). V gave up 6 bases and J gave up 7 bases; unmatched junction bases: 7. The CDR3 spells CASRPGQGVHGELFF. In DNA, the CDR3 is TGTGCCAGCAGGCCGGGACAGGGGGTTCACGGGGAGCTGTTTTTT.

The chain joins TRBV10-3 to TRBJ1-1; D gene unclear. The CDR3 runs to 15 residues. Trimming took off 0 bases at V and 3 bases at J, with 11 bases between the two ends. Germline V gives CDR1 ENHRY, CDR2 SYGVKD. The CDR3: CAISESPTGDTEAFF. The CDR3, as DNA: TGTGCCATCAGTGAGTCGCCAACGGGAGACACTGAAGCTTTCTTT.

CDR3 sequence (DNA): TGTGCCAGCGGAGCGAGGGCCAATCAGCCCCAGCATTTT. It yields the protein CASGARANQPQHF. The chain carries TRBV6-5 and TRBJ1-5, with D uncertain. CDR3 length equals 13 residues. CDR1 and CDR2 from the germline V gene are MNHEY and SVGAGI. V lost 8 bases and J 3 bases, leaving 11 bases between the germline ends.

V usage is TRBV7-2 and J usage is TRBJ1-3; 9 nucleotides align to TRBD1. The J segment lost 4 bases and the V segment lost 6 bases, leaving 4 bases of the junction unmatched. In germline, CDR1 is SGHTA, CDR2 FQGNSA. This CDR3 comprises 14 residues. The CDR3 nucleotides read TGTGCCAGCAGGTCTACAGGGGGCGGAAACACCATATATTTT. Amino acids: CASRSTGGGNTIYF.

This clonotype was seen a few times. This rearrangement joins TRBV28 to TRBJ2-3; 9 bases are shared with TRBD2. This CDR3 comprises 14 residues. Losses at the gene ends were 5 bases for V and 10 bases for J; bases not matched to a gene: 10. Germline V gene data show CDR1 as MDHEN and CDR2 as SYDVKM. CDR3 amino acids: CASSHLGGGVSQYF. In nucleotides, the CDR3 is TGTGCCAGCAGTCATCTTGGCGGGGGGGTTTCGCAGTATTTT.

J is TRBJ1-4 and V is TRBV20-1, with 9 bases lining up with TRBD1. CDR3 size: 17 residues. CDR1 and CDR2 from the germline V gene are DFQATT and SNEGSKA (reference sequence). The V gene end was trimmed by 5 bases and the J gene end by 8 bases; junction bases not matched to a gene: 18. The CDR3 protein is CSAGDPGQGGIREKLFF. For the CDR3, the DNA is TGCAGTGCTGGGGATCCGGGACAGGGAGGAATAAGGGAAAAACTGTTTTTT.

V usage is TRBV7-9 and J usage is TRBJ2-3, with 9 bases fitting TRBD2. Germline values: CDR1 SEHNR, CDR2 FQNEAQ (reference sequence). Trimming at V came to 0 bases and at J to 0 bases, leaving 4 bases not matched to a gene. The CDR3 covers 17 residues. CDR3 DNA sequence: TGTGCCAGCAGCTTAGCTAGCGGGGGCCTCAGCACAGATACGCAGTATTTT. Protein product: CASSLASGGLSTDTQYF.

The CDR3 loop reads CSALYFGGNTEAFF. The CDR3 DNA is TGCAGTGCCCTCTACTTCGGGGGAAACACTGAAGCTTTCTTT. The chain recombines TRBV20-1 with TRBJ1-1; maybe TRBD1 (5 bases). The CDR3 consists of 14 residues. Germline loops: CDR1 DFQATT, CDR2 SNEGSKA (reference sequence). Trimming pared 6 bases from V and 2 bases from J, leaving 16 bases between.